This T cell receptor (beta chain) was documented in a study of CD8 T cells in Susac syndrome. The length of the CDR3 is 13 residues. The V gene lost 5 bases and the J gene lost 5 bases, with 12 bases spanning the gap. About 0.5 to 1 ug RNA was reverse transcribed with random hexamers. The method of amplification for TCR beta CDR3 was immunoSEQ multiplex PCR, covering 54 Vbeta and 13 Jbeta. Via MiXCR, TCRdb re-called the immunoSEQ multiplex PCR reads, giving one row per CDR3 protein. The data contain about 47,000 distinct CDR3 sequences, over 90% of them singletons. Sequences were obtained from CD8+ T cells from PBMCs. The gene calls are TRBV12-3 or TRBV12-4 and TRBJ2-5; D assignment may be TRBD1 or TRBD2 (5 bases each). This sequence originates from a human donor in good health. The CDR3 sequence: CASSLGRDETQYF. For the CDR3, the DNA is TGTGCCAGCAGTCTCGGACGGGACGAGACCCAGTACTTC.